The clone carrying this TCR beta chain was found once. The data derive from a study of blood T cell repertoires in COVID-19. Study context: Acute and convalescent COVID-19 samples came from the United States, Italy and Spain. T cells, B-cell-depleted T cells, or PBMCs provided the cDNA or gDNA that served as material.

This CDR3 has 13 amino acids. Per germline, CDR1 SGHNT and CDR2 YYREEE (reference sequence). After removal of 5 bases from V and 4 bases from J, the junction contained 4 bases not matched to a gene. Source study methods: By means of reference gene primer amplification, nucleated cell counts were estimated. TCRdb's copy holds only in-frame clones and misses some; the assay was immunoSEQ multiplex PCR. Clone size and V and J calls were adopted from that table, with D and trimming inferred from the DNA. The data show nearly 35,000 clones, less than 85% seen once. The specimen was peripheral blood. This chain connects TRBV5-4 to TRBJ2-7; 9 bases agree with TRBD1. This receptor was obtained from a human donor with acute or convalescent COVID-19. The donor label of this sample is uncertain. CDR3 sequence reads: CASSSGTGYEQYF. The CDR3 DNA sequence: TGTGCCAGCAGTTCCGGGACAGGGTACGAGCAGTACTTC.